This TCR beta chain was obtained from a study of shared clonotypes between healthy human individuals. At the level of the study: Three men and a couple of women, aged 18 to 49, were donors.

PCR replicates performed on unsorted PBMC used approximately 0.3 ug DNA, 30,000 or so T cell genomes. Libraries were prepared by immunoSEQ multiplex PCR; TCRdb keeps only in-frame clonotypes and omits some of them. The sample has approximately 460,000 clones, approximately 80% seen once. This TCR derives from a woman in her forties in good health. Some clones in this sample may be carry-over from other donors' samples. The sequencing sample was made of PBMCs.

In DNA, the CDR3 is TGTGCCAGCAGCCCCGGGACCCGTCTGAAGGCTTTCTTT. Its protein is CASSPGTRLKAFF. The gene calls are TRBV7-6 and TRBJ1-1; D possibly corresponds to TRBD1 (5 bases). V lost 5 bases, J lost 11 bases, and 18 bases lay in between. CDR1 is SGHVS and CDR2 is FNYEAQ in the germline V gene. The CDR3 consists of 13 residues.